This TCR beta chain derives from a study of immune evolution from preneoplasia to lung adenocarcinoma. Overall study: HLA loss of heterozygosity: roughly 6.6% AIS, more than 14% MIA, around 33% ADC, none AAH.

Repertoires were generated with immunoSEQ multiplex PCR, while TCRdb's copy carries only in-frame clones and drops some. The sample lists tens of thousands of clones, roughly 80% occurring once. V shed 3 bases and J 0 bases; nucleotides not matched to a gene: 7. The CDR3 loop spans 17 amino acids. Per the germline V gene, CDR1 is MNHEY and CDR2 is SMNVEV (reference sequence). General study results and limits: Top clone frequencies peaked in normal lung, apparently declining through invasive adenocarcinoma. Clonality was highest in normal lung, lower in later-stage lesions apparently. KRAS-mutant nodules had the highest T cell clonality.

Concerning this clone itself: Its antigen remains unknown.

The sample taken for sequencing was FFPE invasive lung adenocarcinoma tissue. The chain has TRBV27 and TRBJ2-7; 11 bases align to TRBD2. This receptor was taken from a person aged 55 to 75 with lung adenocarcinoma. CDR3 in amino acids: CASSFLSGTSGSYEQYF. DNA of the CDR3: TGTGCCAGCAGTTTCTTGTCCGGGACTAGCGGCTCCTACGAGCAGTACTTC.